The sequence of this T cell receptor beta chain was determined in a study of shared clonotypes between healthy human individuals. J lost 3 bases, V lost 4 bases, and 0 bases had no gene match. The germline V gene encodes CDR1 LNHDA and CDR2 SQIVND (reference sequence). The CDR3 sequence is 12 residues long. CD4+ cells were split into CD45RA+ naive and CD45RA-negative memory subsets. Produced via immunoSEQ multiplex PCR; TCRdb's table is partial and in-frame only. The sample has around 350,000 clones, about 73% seen once; the top ten hold over 9.5%. General observations from the study: Clonotypes shared by all four donors outscored non-shared clonotypes in generation probability. Large depth notwithstanding, sorted-subset sequencing proved incomplete by rarefaction.

This clone was recorded many times. What it binds is not known. This sample includes further DNA sequences coding for the same CDR3. The sequence was collected from a man younger than 45 in good health. Sequences were obtained from memory CD4+ T cells sorted from blood. The subset was: CD45RA-negative fraction. The V and J genes are TRBV19 and TRBJ2-7; TRBD1 agrees at 7 bases. DNA of the CDR3: TGTGCCAGTAGTAGGGACAGCTACGAGCAGTACTTC. This sequence encodes CASSRDSYEQYF.